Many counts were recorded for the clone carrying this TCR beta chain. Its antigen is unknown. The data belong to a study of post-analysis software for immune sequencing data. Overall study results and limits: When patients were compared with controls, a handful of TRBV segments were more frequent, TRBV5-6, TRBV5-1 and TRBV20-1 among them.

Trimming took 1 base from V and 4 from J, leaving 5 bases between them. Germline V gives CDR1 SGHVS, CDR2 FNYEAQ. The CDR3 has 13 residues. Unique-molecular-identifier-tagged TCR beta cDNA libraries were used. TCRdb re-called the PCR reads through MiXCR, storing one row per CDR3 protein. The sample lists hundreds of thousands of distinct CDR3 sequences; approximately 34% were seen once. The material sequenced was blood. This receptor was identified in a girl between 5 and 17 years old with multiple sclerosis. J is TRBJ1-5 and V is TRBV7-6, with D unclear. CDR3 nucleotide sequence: TGTGCCAGCAGCTTAGGGAGGAATCAGCCCCAGCATTTT. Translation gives CASSLGRNQPQHF.